These T cell receptor beta chains were read from a single sample in a study of cytomegalovirus exposure and HLA in healthy donors. The protocol was immunoSEQ multiplex PCR, while the TCRdb copy is restricted to in-frame clones and leaves out a portion. The sample lists about 60,000 clones; roughly nine tenths were seen once. Sequencing input: PBMCs. All receptors derive from a man aged 18 to 30 in good health and CMV-seronegative. The CDR3 runs from the conserved cysteine through the conserved F or W. The D gene is left open where the match is weak. The size field is filled for only some rows; it gives once, few, many or a size class.

TRBJ2-3 | . | TRBV29-1 | . | CSVEDHRDTQYF | TGCAGCGTTGAAGATCATAGAGATACGCAGTATTTT
TRBJ2-1 | TRBD2 | TRBV7-9 | . | CASSRIEGLRNNEQFF | TGTGCCAGCAGTCGGATTGAGGGACTACGCAACAATGAGCAGTTCTTC
TRBJ2-7 | TRBD1 | TRBV10-3 | . | CAISLTGNEQYF | TGTGCCATCAGTCTGACAGGGAACGAGCAGTACTTC
TRBJ2-7 | . | TRBV9 | . | CASSVGGGTATQQYF | TGTGCCAGCAGCGTAGGGGGCGGGACGGCCACCCAGCAGTACTTC
TRBJ2-7 | TRBD2 | TRBV19 | . | CASRGRGSYEQYF | TGTGCCAGTCGCGGGAGAGGGTCCTACGAGCAGTACTTC
TRBJ1-1 | . | TRBV7-8 | once | CASSTQNTEAFF | TGTGCCAGCAGCACACAGAACACTGAAGCTTTCTTT
TRBJ1-3 | . | TRBV18 | once | CASFSTQGSGNTIYF | TGTGCCAGCTTTTCAACACAGGGATCTGGAAACACCATATATTTT
TRBJ2-7 | . | TRBV5-1 | . | CATSKEETYEQYF | TGCGCCACCTCAAAAGAAGAGACCTACGAGCAGTACTTC
TRBJ2-5 | TRBD1 | TRBV6-1 | . | CASRDPGGTETQYF | TGTGCCAGCAGGGACCCAGGGGGCACGGAGACCCAGTACTTC
TRBJ1-5 | TRBD1 | TRBV6-1 | . | CASSEAKGQGAKENF | TGTGCCAGCAGTGAAGCGAAGGGACAGGGCGCTAAGGAGAATTTT
TRBJ1-2 | . | TRBV7-2 | few | CASSSGGYGYTF | TGTGCCAGCAGCTCGGGAGGCTATGGCTACACCTTC
TRBJ1-1 | TRBD1 | TRBV6-1 | once | CASSRTGQAEAFF | TGTGCCAGCAGTCGGACAGGGCAGGCTGAAGCTTTCTTT
TRBJ1-4 | TRBD1 | TRBV10-3 | . | CAITSGGGEKLFF | TGTGCCATCACCTCAGGGGGCGGTGAAAAACTGTTTTTT
TRBJ2-1 | . | TRBV4-1 | . | CASSQVFRSDEQFF | TGCGCCAGCAGCCAAGTCTTCCGTTCGGATGAGCAGTTCTTC
TRBJ2-1 | . | TRBV27 | once | CASSPIARENEQFF | TGTGCCAGCAGTCCCATAGCCCGGGAAAATGAGCAGTTCTTC
TRBJ2-7 | TRBD2 | TRBV28 | . | CASSGEPGLATEQYF | TGTGCCAGCAGTGGGGAGCCGGGACTAGCAACCGAGCAGTACTTC
TRBJ2-3 | TRBD1 | TRBV4-1 | . | CASSQDRGMVTDTQYF | TGCGCCAGCAGCCAGGACAGGGGGATGGTCACAGATACGCAGTATTTT
TRBJ2-3 | TRBD1 | TRBV11-3 | . | CASSPRQGDTQYF | TGTGCCAGCAGTCCACGACAGGGAGATACGCAGTATTTT
TRBJ2-1 | TRBD2 | TRBV5-1 | . | CASSDSGSSYNEQFF | TGCGCCAGCAGTGATAGCGGGAGCTCCTACAATGAGCAGTTCTTC
TRBJ2-1 | TRBD1 | TRBV7-9 | once | CAGTGTVYNEQFF | TGTGCCGGGACCGGGACAGTCTACAATGAGCAGTTCTTC
TRBJ2-1 | . | TRBV27 | . | CASSRPPRLSYNEQFF | TGTGCCAGCAGCCGGCCGCCTAGGCTCTCCTACAATGAGCAGTTCTTC
TRBJ1-1 | . | TRBV6-6 | . | CASCEEGARTEAFF | TGTGCCAGCTGCGAGGAAGGGGCGCGCACTGAAGCTTTCTTT
TRBJ2-5 | TRBD2 | TRBV5-6 | . | CASSLGLAGAETQYF | TGTGCCAGCAGCTTGGGTCTAGCGGGAGCGGAGACCCAGTACTTC
TRBJ2-7 | . | TRBV29-1 | . | CSVEEAGAHREQYF | TGCAGCGTTGAAGAGGCTGGGGCCCATCGAGAGCAGTACTTC
TRBJ2-2 | TRBD2 | TRBV6-1 | . | CASSEDVASGSGELFF | TGTGCCAGCAGTGAAGACGTGGCTAGCGGGAGCGGGGAGCTGTTTTTT